This entry lists 24 T cell receptor beta chains sequenced from one sample in a study of technical replicates of blood from several donors. Libraries were prepared by immunoSEQ multiplex PCR; TCRdb keeps only in-frame clonotypes and omits some of them. The repertoire includes about 14,000 clones, around 83% of them detected once, and 9.5% to 15% sits in the top ten. The material sequenced was PBMCs. The source is a human donor in good health.

This clone was detected a few times. V usage is TRBV7-9 and J usage is TRBJ2-7; TRBD2 matches at 9 bases. The CDR3 runs to 15 residues. CDR1 is SEHNR, CDR2 FQNEAQ, per germline (reference sequence). Trimming cost V 1 base and J 0 bases; bases outside gene matches: 1. The CDR3 region has the DNA TGTGCCAGCAGCTTAGGACTAGCGGCCTCCTACGAGCAGTACTTC. Amino acids: CASSLGLAASYEQYF.

This clone showed up just once. V and J are TRBV13 and TRBJ2-3, with 8 bases aligning to TRBD2. Germline V gene lookup returns CDR1 PRHDT and CDR2 FYEKMQ (reference sequence). This CDR3 comprises 16 residues. V gave up 0 bases and J gave up 4 bases; unmatched junction bases: 6. Here the CDR3 reads CASSLGTSAFSDTQYF. CDR3 bases: TGTGCCAGCAGCTTAGGGACTAGCGCTTTTTCAGATACGCAGTATTTT. The full variable domain, its missing parts supplied by reference TRBV13 and TRBJ2-3, is AAGVIQSPRHLIKEKRETATLKCYPIPRHDTVYWYQQGPGQDPQFLISFYEKMQSDKGSIPDRFSAQQFSDYHSELNMSSLELGDSALYFCASSLGTSAFSDTQYFGPGTRLTVL.

The chain is built from TRBV6-1 and TRBJ2-7; D is perhaps TRBD1 (6 bases). Germline V gives CDR1 MNHNS, CDR2 SASEGT. This CDR3 is built from 12 residues. The V and J ends lost 5 bases and 6 bases respectively, with 11 bases between them. The CDR3 loop reads CASSNTGPEQYF. The CDR3 region has the DNA TGTGCCAGCAGTAACACAGGGCCCGAGCAGTACTTC.

V usage is TRBV7-2 and J usage is TRBJ2-3; D is undetermined. Trimming took 4 bases from V and 9 from J, leaving 11 bases between them. The CDR3 is 12 amino acids. CDR1 and CDR2 from the germline V gene are SGHTA and FQGNSA. The CDR3 is CASSSPGQTQYF. The CDR3 bases are TGTGCCAGCAGCTCCCCTGGCCAGACGCAGTATTTT. Full variable domain (outside the CDR3, taken from reference TRBV7-2 and TRBJ2-3): GAGVSQSPSNKVTEKGKDVELRCDPISGHTALYWYRQSLGQGLEFLIYFQGNSAPDKSGLPSDRFSAERTGGSVSTLTIQRTQQEDSAVYLCASSSPGQTQYFGPGTRLTVL.

The chain couples TRBV6-5 to TRBJ2-3; 8 nucleotides match TRBD1. Germline CDR1 reads MNHEY; CDR2 reads SVGAGI. V lost 6 bases, J lost 1 base, and 3 bases stayed unmatched. There are 14 residues in the CDR3. The CDR3 region has the DNA TGTGCCAGCAGGCCGACAGGGGGCACAGATACGCAGTATTTT. It yields the protein CASRPTGGTDTQYF.

The chain has TRBV5-1 and TRBJ2-7, with TRBD1 matching over 7 bases. Germline V gene data show CDR1 as SGHRS and CDR2 as YFSETQ. The CDR3 loop spans 14 amino acids. After removal of 3 bases from V and 3 bases from J, the junction contained 6 bases not matched to a gene. The chain's CDR3 is CASSSTGVGYEQYF. Here the CDR3 DNA reads TGCGCCAGCAGCTCTACAGGGGTGGGCTACGAGCAGTACTTC.

The sample holds one count of this clone. The V gene is TRBV6-6, the J gene TRBJ1-1; D may be TRBD1 (6 bases). The germline V gene encodes CDR1 MNHNY and CDR2 SVGAGI (reference sequence). The CDR3 spans 15 residues. With 6 bases removed from V and 4 bases from J, the gap between germline ends came to 18 bases. In DNA, the CDR3 is TGTGCCAGCAGCCCGGGTACAGGGAGACTCACTGAAGCTTTCTTT. It codes for CASSPGTGRLTEAFF.

The chain has TRBV7-2 and TRBJ1-3, with 8 bases lining up with TRBD1. The CDR3 has 16 amino acids. The germline CDR1 and CDR2 sequences are SGHTA and FQGNSA. After removal of 5 bases from V and 4 bases from J, the junction contained 10 bases not matched to a gene. In nucleotides, the CDR3 is TGTGCCAGCAGCCCCCACCAGGGGGCATACGGAAACACCATATATTTT. Amino acid sequence: CASSPHQGAYGNTIYF.

This clone has more than one count but fewer than ten. The V and J genes are TRBV7-9 and TRBJ1-2, with D unclear. Germline-derived CDR1 and CDR2 are SEHNR and FQNEAQ (reference sequence). V lost 4 bases to trimming and J lost 2 bases, with 11 bases between them. There are 14 residues in the CDR3. The CDR3 sequence: CASSSSSPNYGYTF. CDR3 sequence (DNA): TGTGCCAGCAGCTCTAGTAGCCCGAACTATGGCTACACCTTC.

The chain couples TRBV5-4 to TRBJ2-5; 10 bases line up with TRBD2. The CDR3 is 14 residues long. Germline trimming cut 3 bases from V and 5 bases from J; bases unmatched to any gene: 4. Germline lookup yields CDR1 SGHNT and CDR2 YYREEE (reference sequence). The CDR3 is CASSSKAGGETQYF. As DNA, the CDR3 is TGTGCCAGCAGCTCTAAAGCGGGAGGGGAGACCCAGTACTTC.

The J gene is TRBJ2-3, the V gene TRBV5-1; 7 bases are shared with TRBD2. Germline CDR1 is SGHRS and CDR2 is YFSETQ. V trimming: 0 bases; J trimming: 4 bases; junction bases outside the gene matches: 5. The CDR3 consists of 15 residues. The CDR3 DNA is TGCGCCAGCAGCTTGGGACTAGCAGCATCAGATACGCAGTATTTT. It translates to CASSLGLAASDTQYF.

CDR3 sequence reads: CASSRRSTNEKLFF. CDR3 bases: TGTGCCAGTTCGCGCAGGTCAACTAATGAAAAACTGTTTTTT. The rearrangement joins TRBV19 to TRBJ1-4; no definite D call. Between the trimmed V and J ends, which lost 8 bases and 0 bases, there was a span of 10 bases. The CDR3 length is 14 residues. Germline V gives CDR1 LNHDA, CDR2 SQIVND (reference sequence).

The chain links TRBV11-2 to TRBJ2-7; 11 positions match TRBD2. The V gene end was trimmed by 3 bases and the J gene end by 0 bases; junction bases not matched to a gene: 4. Germline V gene sequence: CDR1 SGHAT, CDR2 FQNNGV. The CDR3 is 16 residues long. CDR3 nucleotides: TGTGCCAGCAGCTTTCATAGCGGGAGGGACTCCTACGAGCAGTACTTC. Its translation is CASSFHSGRDSYEQYF.

This sequence joins TRBV5-1 and TRBJ1-5; unclear D gene. The CDR3 runs to 13 residues. Germline V gives CDR1 SGHRS, CDR2 YFSETQ. Between the trimmed V and J ends, which lost 5 bases and 1 base, there was a span of 7 bases. CDR3: CASRQTSNQPQHF. CDR3 nucleotides: TGCGCCAGCAGACAGACCAGCAATCAGCCCCAGCATTTT.

This rearrangement joins TRBV11-2 to TRBJ2-1; tentatively, D is TRBD2 (5 bases). Per the germline V gene, CDR1 is SGHAT and CDR2 is FQNNGV. This CDR3 has 15 amino acids. V shed 5 bases and J shed 9 bases, with 20 bases lying between them. The CDR3 loop reads CASSRVFYDAGEQFF. The CDR3 region has the DNA TGTGCCAGCAGCCGTGTCTTTTACGACGCGGGTGAGCAGTTCTTC.

V usage is TRBV28 and J usage is TRBJ2-7; D perhaps matches TRBD2 (5 bases). V dropped 7 bases and J dropped 1 base, with 17 bases sitting between them. The CDR3 is 15 residues long. Germline V gene sequence: CDR1 MDHEN, CDR2 SYDVKM. This CDR3 is CASTPPGGGSYEQYF. In DNA form, the CDR3 reads TGTGCCAGCACCCCACCCGGCGGCGGGTCCTACGAGCAGTACTTC.

In its sample, this clone is medium-sized (0.01 to 0.1%). This chain uses TRBV27 with TRBJ2-1; 7 positions match TRBD2. Germline trimming cut 4 bases from V and 9 bases from J; bases unmatched to any gene: 6. The CDR3 spans 13 residues. Germline loops: CDR1 MNHEY, CDR2 SMNVEV (reference sequence). Here the CDR3 DNA reads TGTGCCAGCAGTTCTACTAGCGCGGGTGAGCAGTTCTTC. Its protein product is CASSSTSAGEQFF.

This chain connects TRBV10-3 to TRBJ2-1, with 9 positions matching TRBD1. There are 15 residues in the CDR3. The germline V gene has CDR1 ENHRY and CDR2 SYGVKD. The V gene end was trimmed by 7 bases and the J gene end by 2 bases; junction bases not matched to a gene: 6. CDR3 coding DNA: TGTGCCATCAAACAAGGACAGGGGACCTACAATGAGCAGTTCTTC. It translates to CAIKQGQGTYNEQFF.

The chain joins TRBV19 to TRBJ1-5; 9 bases are a match to TRBD1. In germline, CDR1 is LNHDA, CDR2 SQIVND (reference sequence). The CDR3 totals 14 residues. J was trimmed by 3 bases and V by 8 bases; bases with no gene match: 5. CDR3 DNA sequence: TGTGCCAGTTCGACAGGGGGTTCCAATCAGCCCCAGCATTTT. Protein sequence: CASSTGGSNQPQHF.

Only one count was recorded for this clone. The V gene is TRBV7-3, the J gene TRBJ1-1, with D possibly matching TRBD1 (6 bases). Germline CDR1 and CDR2: SGHTA and FQGTGA. The length of the CDR3 is 15 residues. V lost 3 bases and J lost 0, with 11 bases in between. The CDR3 DNA sequence: TGTGCCAGCAGCTTGAACCAGGGGCTGAACACTGAAGCTTTCTTT. Translation gives CASSLNQGLNTEAFF.

This chain connects TRBV11-2 to TRBJ2-1; no firm D call. Germline CDR1 and CDR2: SGHAT and FQNNGV. V was shortened by 5 bases and J by 3 bases, with 20 bases between the two germline ends. The CDR3 has 17 amino acids. CDR3 in DNA: TGTGCCAGCAGCGCCCCCTCTACCGGGTCTCGCTACAATGAGCAGTTCTTC. Residues: CASSAPSTGSRYNEQFF.

This sequence joins TRBV30 and TRBJ2-7; D is perhaps TRBD1 (5 bases). Trimming left V 1 base short and J 2 bases short, with 12 bases between. In germline, CDR1 is GTSNPN, CDR2 SVGIG (reference sequence). This CDR3 region has 14 residues. CDR3 in DNA: TGTGCCTGGAGTGGGGAAGCAGGGACCTACGAGCAGTACTTC. Protein: CAWSGEAGTYEQYF. The full variable domain, with the rest looked up from reference TRBV30 and TRBJ2-7, is SQTIHQWPATLVQPVGSPLSLECTVEGTSNPNLYWYRQAAGRGLQLLFYSVGIGQISSEVPQNLSASRPQDRQFILSSKKLLLSDSGFYLCAWSGEAGTYEQYFGPGTRLTVT.

This clone showed up just once. The rearrangement joins TRBV28 to TRBJ1-2; no reliable D call. The germline V gene has CDR1 MDHEN and CDR2 SYDVKM. The CDR3 covers 15 residues. Trimming shortened V by 5 bases and J by 3 bases, and 16 bases separated the two germline ends. CDR3 in amino acids: CASSPNRNPDYGYTF. Written as DNA, the CDR3 is TGTGCCAGCAGTCCGAACAGAAATCCGGACTATGGCTACACCTTC.

A single count supports this clone. The rearrangement links TRBV6-4 to TRBJ2-1; TRBD2 matches at 16 bases. The germline V gene encodes CDR1 MRHNA and CDR2 SNTAGT. With 3 bases clipped from V and 7 bases from J, the junction kept 0 bases outside the gene matches. The CDR3 runs to 15 residues. CDR3 sequence: CASSEGLAGGNEQFF. The CDR3 nucleotides are TGTGCCAGCAGTGAGGGACTAGCGGGAGGGAATGAGCAGTTCTTC.